The 30 T cell receptor beta chains presented below share a single source sample, sequenced in a study of shared clonotypes between healthy human individuals. This table comes from immunoSEQ multiplex PCR, and its TCRdb copy is limited to in-frame clones, with some not included. The sample consists of 2,500,000 or so clones, around 93% of them appearing once. The sequencing sample was made of naive CD4+ T cells from PBMCs. Subset: CD45RA+ positively selected. These receptors all come from a man between 18 and 29 years old in good health. Some clones in this sample may be carry-over from other donors' samples.

The rearrangement links TRBV7-2 to TRBJ2-3, with D tentatively TRBD2 (6 bases). Germline-derived CDR1 and CDR2 are SGHTA and FQGNSA. The CDR3 loop spans 14 amino acids. The V end lost 5 bases, the J end lost 1 base, and 10 bases lay between the germline ends. This CDR3 reads CASSRASGTDTQYF. Written as DNA, the CDR3 is TGTGCCAGCAGCCGGGCTAGCGGCACAGATACGCAGTATTTT.

The chain joins TRBV19 to TRBJ2-2; 11 nucleotides match TRBD2. This CDR3 is built from 15 residues. The germline CDR1 and CDR2 sequences are LNHDA and SQIVND (reference sequence). With 8 bases clipped from V and 6 bases from J, the junction kept 8 bases outside the gene matches. The CDR3 DNA is TGTGCCAGTGGGCTAGCGGGAGGAAAGGCCGGGGAGCTGTTTTTT. Protein: CASGLAGGKAGELFF.

CDR3 bases: TGTGCCAGCAGCTCCGGGACTAGCGGTGAGCAGTTCTTC. Translating gives CASSSGTSGEQFF. The rearrangement uses TRBV7-9 and TRBJ2-1; TRBD2 matches 11 bases. The V and J ends lost 4 bases and 9 bases, in that order; junction bases with no gene match: 2. This CDR3 is built from 13 residues. Looked up from germline, CDR1 is SEHNR and CDR2 is FQNEAQ (reference sequence).

This clone was counted between two and nine times. The V and J genes are TRBV9 and TRBJ1-1; tentatively, D is TRBD1 (5 bases). The CDR3 is made up of 15 amino acids. Germline CDR1 SGDLS, CDR2 YYNGEE. V lost 2 bases and J 4 bases, leaving 15 bases between the germline ends. The CDR3 region has the DNA TGTGCCAGCAGCGTGGACGGGGCGCCAGGCACTGAAGCTTTCTTT. Translating gives CASSVDGAPGTEAFF.

In this sample, this clone turned up a few times. The J gene is TRBJ1-1, the V gene TRBV2, with D unresolved. Germline V gene data show CDR1 as SNHLY and CDR2 as FYNNEI. The V and J ends lost 4 bases and 4 bases respectively, with 16 bases between them. The CDR3 loop spans 15 amino acids. The CDR3 region is CASSAVDLPGTEAFF. Here the CDR3 DNA reads TGTGCCAGCAGTGCCGTCGACCTGCCGGGCACTGAAGCTTTCTTT. Filled out from reference TRBV2 and TRBJ1-1, the complete variable domain reads EPEVTQTPSHQVTQMGQEVILRCVPISNHLYFYWYRQILGQKVEFLVSFYNNEISEKSEIFDDQFSVERPDGSNFTLKIRSTKLEDSAMYFCASSAVDLPGTEAFFGQGTRLTVV.

The chain joins TRBV4-3 to TRBJ2-3; D may be TRBD1 or TRBD2 (7 bases each). Germline assignment: CDR1 LGHNA and CDR2 YSLEER. V dropped 2 bases and J dropped 0 bases, with 18 bases sitting between them. The CDR3 has 18 residues. The CDR3 spells CASSQTGRGDSSTDTQYF. CDR3 in DNA: TGCGCCAGCAGCCAAACGGGACGGGGGGACAGTAGCACAGATACGCAGTATTTT.

The chain joins TRBV27 to TRBJ1-4; D might be TRBD1 (5 bases). V gave up 5 bases and J gave up 7 bases, with 17 bases separating them. The CDR3 totals 15 residues. The germline CDR1 and CDR2 sequences are MNHEY and SMNVEV (reference sequence). The CDR3 nucleotides are TGTGCCAGCAGTCCAGACAGCAGCAGGGCTGAAAAACTGTTTTTT. It codes for CASSPDSSRAEKLFF.

V usage is TRBV18 and J usage is TRBJ2-2, with 7 bases lining up with TRBD1. The germline V gene encodes CDR1 KGHSH and CDR2 LQKENI. The CDR3 extends over 14 amino acids. The junction had 8 bases not matched to a gene; V was cut back by 6 bases and J by 7 bases. The CDR3 loop is CASSLDRSGGELFF. For the CDR3, the DNA is TGTGCCAGCTCTCTGGACAGGAGTGGCGGGGAGCTGTTTTTT.

The rearrangement links TRBV5-4 to TRBJ2-1; TRBD2 matches 14 bases. V lost 2 bases and J lost 3; bases outside the gene matches: 4. This CDR3 has 17 amino acids. Germline V gene lookup returns CDR1 SGHNT and CDR2 YYREEE (reference sequence). For the CDR3, the DNA is TGTGCCAGCAGCTTTTCCGGGACTAGCGGGGGCTACAATGAGCAGTTCTTC. Translating gives CASSFSGTSGGYNEQFF.

The CDR3 protein is CASSQVLAGGTDTQYF. CDR3 bases: TGCGCCAGCAGCCAAGTACTAGCGGGAGGCACAGATACGCAGTATTTT. The chain links TRBV4-1 to TRBJ2-3; TRBD2 aligns across 11 bases. Germline CDR1 and CDR2: MGHRA and YSYEKL. The CDR3 is 16 amino acids. J lost 1 base, V lost 1 base, and 1 base had no gene match.

The V and J genes are TRBV28 and TRBJ1-3; D perhaps matches TRBD1 (6 bases). CDR3 length: 14 amino acids. The V gene lost 7 bases and the J gene lost 5 bases, with 15 bases spanning the gap. Germline values: CDR1 MDHEN, CDR2 SYDVKM. CDR3: CASIQSTGRNTIYF. In DNA, the CDR3 is TGTGCCAGCATCCAATCGACAGGACGAAACACCATATATTTT.

This clone was picked up one time. The CDR3 DNA reads TGTGCCAGCAGCGTAGAATCCGGCTCTGGGGCCAACGTCCTGACTTTC. It specifies CASSVESGSGANVLTF. The chain combines TRBV9 with TRBJ2-6; D unresolved. CDR1 and CDR2 from the germline V gene are SGDLS and YYNGEE. This CDR3 is 16 amino acids long. With 0 bases removed from V and 0 bases from J, the gap between germline ends came to 7 bases.

The rearrangement links TRBV30 to TRBJ1-2; a possible D gene is TRBD1 (6 bases). Trimming cost V 2 bases and J 3 bases, with 16 bases left between them. Germline values: CDR1 GTSNPN, CDR2 SVGIG (reference sequence). This CDR3 spans 15 amino acids. As DNA, the CDR3 is TGTGCCTGGAGTCCCGGGGGGGCCTCGTACTATGGCTACACCTTC. Translating it yields CAWSPGGASYYGYTF.

The gene calls are TRBV28 and TRBJ2-7; TRBD2 aligns across 8 bases. Germline V lookup: CDR1 MDHEN, CDR2 SYDVKM. This CDR3 contains 14 residues. V shed 6 bases, J shed 6 bases, and the junction held 10 bases outside the gene matches. CDR3 sequence: CASRLSGRGGEQYF. The CDR3 nucleotides are TGTGCCAGCAGACTAAGCGGGAGAGGGGGCGAGCAGTACTTC.

The chain has TRBV28 and TRBJ1-5, with D uncertain. Trimming removed 2 bases from V and 0 bases from J, with 14 bases in between. This CDR3 has 17 amino acids. Germline V gene data show CDR1 as MDHEN and CDR2 as SYDVKM. The DNA of the CDR3 is TGTGCCAGCAGTTTAGGCCAGGAAGTTTATAGCAATCAGCCCCAGCATTTT. It specifies CASSLGQEVYSNQPQHF.

Only one count was recorded for this clone. The J gene is TRBJ2-3, the V gene TRBV7-9, with 12 bases fitting TRBD2. Unmatched junction bases numbered 5, after V lost 3 bases and J lost 4 bases. The CDR3 has 16 residues. Germline loops: CDR1 SEHNR, CDR2 FQNEAQ (reference sequence). CDR3: CASSLTSGGHPDTQYF. CDR3 nucleotide sequence: TGTGCCAGCAGCTTGACTAGCGGGGGCCACCCAGATACGCAGTATTTT.

In its sample, this clone was seen once. The chain employs TRBV2 and TRBJ1-2; 7 bases align to TRBD1. This CDR3 contains 13 residues. The V gene's germline CDR1 is SNHLY and CDR2 FYNNEI. V was clipped by 7 bases and J by 4 bases; unmatched bases: 6. This CDR3 reads CASIRQGGYGYTF. CDR3 sequence (DNA): TGTGCCAGCATAAGACAGGGCGGCTATGGCTACACCTTC.

The chain's CDR3 is CASSPSPLETASYEQYF. The CDR3, as DNA: TGTGCCAGCAGCCCATCTCCCCTGGAGACAGCCTCCTACGAGCAGTACTTC. The chain is built from TRBV7-9 and TRBJ2-7; a weak D match, TRBD1 (5 bases). The length of the CDR3 is 17 residues. V gave up 5 bases and J gave up 0 bases, with 20 bases separating them. From germline, CDR1 is SEHNR and CDR2 FQNEAQ (reference sequence).

The chain uses TRBV28 and TRBJ1-5; no clear D gene. Trimming removed 6 bases at V and 1 base at J, with 16 bases between. Germline V CDR1 and CDR2: MDHEN, SYDVKM. The CDR3 consists of 16 residues. CDR3 in amino acids: CASRQRMTASNQPQHF. Written as DNA, the CDR3 is TGTGCCAGCAGGCAACGAATGACCGCCAGCAATCAGCCCCAGCATTTT.

This chain links TRBV6-5 with TRBJ1-5; D possibly corresponds to TRBD1 (6 bases). CDR3 length equals 15 residues. The V gene's germline CDR1 is MNHEY and CDR2 SVGAGI. V lost 6 bases and J lost 0, with 12 bases in between. The CDR3 bases are TGTGCCAGCAGCCTGGGACAACATAGCAATCAGCCCCAGCATTTT. Protein: CASSLGQHSNQPQHF.

The CDR3 coding sequence is TGTGCCAGCAGCCGCGGACAGGGGAGGATAGAGACCCAGTACTTC. It codes for CASSRGQGRIETQYF. The chain uses TRBV7-9 and TRBJ2-5, with 9 bases lining up with TRBD1. Germline loops: CDR1 SEHNR, CDR2 FQNEAQ (reference sequence). Trimming at V came to 5 bases and at J to 4 bases, leaving 8 bases not matched to a gene. This CDR3 region has 15 residues. The variable domain in full, completed from reference TRBV7-9 and TRBJ2-5, reads DTGVSQNPRHKITKRGQNVTFRCDPISEHNRLYWYRQTLGQGPEFLTYFQNEAQLEKSRLLSDRFSAERPKGSFSTLEIQRTEQGDSAMYLCASSRGQGRIETQYFGPGTRLLVL.

The V call is TRBV28, the J call TRBJ2-1, with D possibly TRBD1 on 6 matching bases. The V end was cut by 4 bases, the J end by 5 bases, with 9 bases between. Germline V gene sequence: CDR1 MDHEN, CDR2 SYDVKM. CDR3 size: 13 residues. The DNA of the CDR3 is TGTGCCAGCAGTTCGTACAGGGACAATGAGCAGTTCTTC. It yields the protein CASSSYRDNEQFF. Filled out from reference TRBV28 and TRBJ2-1, the complete variable domain reads DVKVTQSSRYLVKRTGEKVFLECVQDMDHENMFWYRQDPGLGLRLIYFSYDVKMKEKGDIPEGYSVSREKKERFSLILESASTNQTSMYLCASSSYRDNEQFFGPGTRLTVL.

The chain combines TRBV2 with TRBJ2-7; 7 bases are shared with TRBD2. The CDR3 contains 16 residues. Trimming removed 4 bases from V and 0 bases from J; junction bases left unmatched: 9. In germline, CDR1 is SNHLY, CDR2 FYNNEI. CDR3 region: CASSGYGGSSSYEQYF. As DNA, the CDR3 is TGTGCCAGCAGTGGTTACGGGGGGTCAAGCTCCTACGAGCAGTACTTC.

The rearrangement uses TRBV19 and TRBJ1-1; no clear D gene. Germline CDR1 is LNHDA and CDR2 is SQIVND (reference sequence). Trimming removed 10 bases at V and 0 bases at J, with 12 bases between. The CDR3 is made up of 13 amino acids. CDR3 amino acids: CATTAFLNTEAFF. CDR3 nucleotides: TGTGCCACCACGGCCTTCCTGAACACTGAAGCTTTCTTT.

The rearrangement uses TRBV6-1 and TRBJ1-1, with TRBD1 matching over 7 bases. The CDR3 loop spans 15 amino acids. Germline V gene sequence: CDR1 MNHNS, CDR2 SASEGT. Unmatched junction bases numbered 7, after V lost 3 bases and J lost 3 bases. The CDR3 protein is CASSDFGRGDTEAFF. CDR3 sequence (DNA): TGTGCCAGCAGTGATTTCGGCAGGGGGGACACTGAAGCTTTCTTT.

The rearrangement links TRBV2 to TRBJ2-5; 11 bases line up with TRBD1. CDR1 is SNHLY and CDR2 is FYNNEI in the germline V gene. The CDR3 is 15 amino acids. Trimming took 8 bases from V and 4 from J; bases not matched to a gene: 9. The DNA of the CDR3 is TGTGCCAGCGACGACCGGGACAGGGGGTCAGAGACCCAGTACTTC. Translation gives CASDDRDRGSETQYF.

The gene calls are TRBV2 and TRBJ1-5; 8 bases agree with TRBD1. Germline V gives CDR1 SNHLY, CDR2 FYNNEI. The J segment lost 6 bases and the V segment lost 6 bases, leaving 10 bases of the junction unmatched. The CDR3 loop spans 15 amino acids. The CDR3 sequence: CASRTDRVGGQPQHF. The DNA of the CDR3 is TGTGCCAGCAGGACGGACAGGGTAGGTGGTCAGCCCCAGCATTTT.

This clone has only one observation. This chain uses TRBV7-8 with TRBJ1-5, with 8 bases identical to TRBD1. Trimming at V came to 5 bases and at J to 4 bases, leaving 10 bases not matched to a gene. Germline V gives CDR1 SGHVS, CDR2 FQNEAQ. CDR3 size: 16 residues. This CDR3 is CASSARPQGANQPQHF. The CDR3 coding sequence is TGTGCCAGCAGCGCGAGACCCCAGGGGGCTAATCAGCCCCAGCATTTT.

The chain recombines TRBV5-1 with TRBJ2-2, with a tentative D call TRBD1 (6 bases). The CDR3 is made up of 15 amino acids. V dropped 3 bases and J dropped 0 bases, with 9 bases sitting between them. Germline V lookup: CDR1 SGHRS, CDR2 YFSETQ. Here the CDR3 reads CASSSRTANTGELFF. The CDR3 nucleotides are TGCGCCAGCAGCTCAAGGACAGCGAACACCGGGGAGCTGTTTTTT.

V usage is TRBV10-3 and J usage is TRBJ1-2; 8 bases are shared with TRBD1. V lost 6 bases to trimming and J lost 6 bases; unmatched junction nucleotides: 12. The CDR3 extends over 15 amino acids. Germline V gene sequence: CDR1 ENHRY, CDR2 SYGVKD. The DNA of the CDR3 is TGTGCCATCAGCCGGGGAGGGGGACAGGAAAATGGCTACACCTTC. It is translated as CAISRGGGQENGYTF.